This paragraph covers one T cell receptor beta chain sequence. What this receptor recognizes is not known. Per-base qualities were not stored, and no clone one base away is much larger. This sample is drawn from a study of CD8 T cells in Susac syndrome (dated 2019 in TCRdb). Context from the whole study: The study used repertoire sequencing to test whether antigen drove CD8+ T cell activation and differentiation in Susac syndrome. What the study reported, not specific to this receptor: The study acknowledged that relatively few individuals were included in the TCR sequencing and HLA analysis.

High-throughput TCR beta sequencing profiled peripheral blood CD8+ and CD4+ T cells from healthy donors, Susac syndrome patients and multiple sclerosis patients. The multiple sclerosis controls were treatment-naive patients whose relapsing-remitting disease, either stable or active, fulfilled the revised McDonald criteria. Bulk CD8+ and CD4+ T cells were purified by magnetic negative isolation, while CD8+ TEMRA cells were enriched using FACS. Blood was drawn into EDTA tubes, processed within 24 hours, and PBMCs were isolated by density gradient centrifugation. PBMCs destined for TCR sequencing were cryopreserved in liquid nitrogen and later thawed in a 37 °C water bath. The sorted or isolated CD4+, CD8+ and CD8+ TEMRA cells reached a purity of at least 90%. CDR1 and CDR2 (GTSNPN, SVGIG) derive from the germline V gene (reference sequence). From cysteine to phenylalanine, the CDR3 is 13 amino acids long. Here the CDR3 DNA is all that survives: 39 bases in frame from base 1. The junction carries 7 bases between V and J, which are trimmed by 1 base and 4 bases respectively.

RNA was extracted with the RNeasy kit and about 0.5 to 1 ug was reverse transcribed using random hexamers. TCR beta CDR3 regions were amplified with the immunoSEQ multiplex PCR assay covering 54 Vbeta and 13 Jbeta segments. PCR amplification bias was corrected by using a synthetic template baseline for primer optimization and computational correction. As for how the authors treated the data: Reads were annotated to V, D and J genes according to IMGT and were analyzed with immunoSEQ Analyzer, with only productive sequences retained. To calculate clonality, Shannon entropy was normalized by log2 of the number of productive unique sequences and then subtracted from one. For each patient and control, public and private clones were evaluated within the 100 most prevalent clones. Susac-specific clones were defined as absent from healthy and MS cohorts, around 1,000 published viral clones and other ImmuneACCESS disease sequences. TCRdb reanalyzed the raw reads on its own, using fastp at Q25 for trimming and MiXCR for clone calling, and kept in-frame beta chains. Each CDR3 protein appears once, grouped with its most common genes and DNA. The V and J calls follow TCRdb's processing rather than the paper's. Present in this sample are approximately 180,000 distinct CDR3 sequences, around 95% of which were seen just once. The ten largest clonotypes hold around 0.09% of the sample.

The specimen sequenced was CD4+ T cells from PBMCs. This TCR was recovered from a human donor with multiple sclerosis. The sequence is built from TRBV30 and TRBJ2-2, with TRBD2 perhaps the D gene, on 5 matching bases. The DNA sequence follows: TGTGCCTGGAGTGGGACTGTCACCGGGGAGCTGTTTTTT. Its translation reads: CAWSGTVTGELFF.